This TCR beta chain originates from a study of circulating and synovial CD4+ cells in juvenile arthritis. Study results and limitations: Compared with bulk blood, circulating pathogenic-like lymphocytes shared substantially more CDR3 sequences with synovial T cells. Deeper sequencing increased measured overlap with synovial clonotypes.

As to this clone: The antigen is undetermined.

This CDR3 comprises 14 residues. Trimming removed 2 bases at V and 1 base at J, with 8 bases between. In germline, CDR1 is MNHNY, CDR2 SVGAGI (reference sequence). The data were produced by immunoSEQ multiplex PCR, yet TCRdb's version contains in-frame clones alone and is incomplete. The repertoire includes over 30,000 clones, nearly 95% of them detected once, and approximately 0.16% sits in the top ten. The receptor was isolated from a human donor with juvenile idiopathic arthritis. The sample comprised CD4+ T cells from blood. V usage is TRBV6-6 and J usage is TRBJ1-1; TRBD1 might be the D (6 bases). CDR3 coding DNA: TGTGCCAGCAGTTACAGGACAGCGAACACTGAAGCTTTCTTT. Its protein is CASSYRTANTEAFF.